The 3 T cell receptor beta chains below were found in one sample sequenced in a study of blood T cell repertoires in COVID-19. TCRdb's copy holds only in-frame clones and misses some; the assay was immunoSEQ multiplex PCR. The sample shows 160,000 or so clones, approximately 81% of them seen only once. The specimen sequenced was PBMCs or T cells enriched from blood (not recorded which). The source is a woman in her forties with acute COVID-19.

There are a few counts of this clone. The CDR3 nucleotides are TGTGCCAGCAGCTTAGAGGGACAGGGGAGACCTGAAGCTTTCTTT. Its protein product is CASSLEGQGRPEAFF. The chain joins TRBV7-9 to TRBJ1-1, with 10 nucleotides matching TRBD1. V shed 1 base, J shed 6 bases, and the junction held 5 bases outside the gene matches. The germline CDR1 and CDR2 sequences are SEHNR and FQNEAQ (reference sequence). This CDR3 contains 15 residues.

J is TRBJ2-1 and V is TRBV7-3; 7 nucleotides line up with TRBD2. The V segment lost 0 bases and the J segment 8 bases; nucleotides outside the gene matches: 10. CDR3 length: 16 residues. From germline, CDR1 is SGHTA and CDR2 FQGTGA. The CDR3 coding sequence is TGTGCCAGCAGCTTAACTCCGACTAGCACCGTGGATGAGCAGTTCTTC. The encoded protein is CASSLTPTSTVDEQFF. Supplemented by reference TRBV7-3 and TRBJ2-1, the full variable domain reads GAGVSQTPSNKVTEKGKYVELRCDPISGHTALYWYRQSLGQGPEFLIYFQGTGAADDSGLPNDRFFAVRPEGSVSTLKIQRTERGDSAVYLCASSLTPTSTVDEQFFGPGTRLTVL.

The CDR3 here is CASSLLIATGLTEAFF. The CDR3 DNA reads TGTGCCAGCAGCTTATTGATTGCGACAGGGCTAACTGAAGCTTTCTTT. V usage is TRBV7-2 and J usage is TRBJ1-1, with 7 nucleotides matching TRBD1. The CDR3 loop spans 16 amino acids. Germline V gives CDR1 SGHTA, CDR2 FQGNSA. Trimming cost V 2 bases and J 5 bases; bases outside gene matches: 11.